The rows below give T cell receptor beta chains drawn from one sample of a study of early T cells in non-severe SARS-CoV-2 infection. TCRdb reanalysed the 5' RACE reads using MiXCR and keeps one entry per CDR3 protein. The profile shows roughly 28,000 distinct CDR3 sequences, roughly 5.1% of them singletons. The sequencing sample was made of whole blood. The receptors were gathered from an adult who was a healthcare worker with PCR-confirmed SARS-CoV-2 infection or an uninfected control (not recorded which). Each CDR3 is given with its conserved first and last residue. D genes are given only for firm matches. Clone size is stated in some rows and not others, as once, few, many or a class when expanded.

d_gene: .; v_gene: TRBV3-1; j_gene: TRBJ1-6; abundance: few; CDR3nt: TGTGCCAGCAGCCAAGGAGGGGACGTTTCACCCCTCCACTTT; CDR3aa: CASSQGGDVSPLHF
d_gene: .; v_gene: TRBV7-9; j_gene: TRBJ1-3; abundance: few; CDR3nt: TGTGCCAGCAGCTTAGCAGGAGGAAACACCATATATTTT; CDR3aa: CASSLAGGNTIYF
d_gene: TRBD1; v_gene: TRBV28; j_gene: TRBJ1-1; abundance: .; CDR3nt: TGTGCCAGCAGTTCCTGGGCCAGGGGGGATGCCACTGAAGCTTTCTTT; CDR3aa: CASSSWARGDATEAFF
d_gene: TRBD2; v_gene: TRBV5-1; j_gene: TRBJ2-3; abundance: .; CDR3nt: TGCGCCAGCAGCATTCCAAGCGGGGGCACAGATACGCAGTATTTT; CDR3aa: CASSIPSGGTDTQYF
d_gene: .; v_gene: TRBV9; j_gene: TRBJ2-2; abundance: .; CDR3nt: TGTGCCAGCAGCGTAGAGACTTACACCGGGGAGCTGTTTTTT; CDR3aa: CASSVETYTGELFF
d_gene: TRBD1; v_gene: TRBV6-5; j_gene: TRBJ1-2; abundance: medium-sized; CDR3nt: TGTGCCAGCAGCGTCTGGACAGGGGGGTCTTCTAACTATGGCTACACCTTC; CDR3aa: CASSVWTGGSSNYGYTF
d_gene: .; v_gene: TRBV7-9; j_gene: TRBJ2-1; abundance: many; CDR3nt: TGTGCCAGCAGCCTCACCCCGGGTCCACCCTATTTC; CDR3aa: CASSLTPGPPYF
d_gene: TRBD2; v_gene: TRBV5-1; j_gene: TRBJ2-7; abundance: many; CDR3nt: TGCGCCAGCAGCCACAGCGGGGGAAACTACGAGCAGTACTTC; CDR3aa: CASSHSGGNYEQYF
d_gene: TRBD1; v_gene: TRBV20-1; j_gene: TRBJ1-6; abundance: many; CDR3nt: TGCAGTGCTAGAGACCTAGACAGGGAGGGCTCCGTTTACTATAATTCACCCCTCCACTTT; CDR3aa: CSARDLDREGSVYYNSPLHF
d_gene: TRBD1; v_gene: TRBV6-1; j_gene: TRBJ2-1; abundance: many; CDR3nt: TGTGCCAGCAGTGTCCGGACAGGGGAGGTAGTTAATGAGCAGTTCTTC; CDR3aa: CASSVRTGEVVNEQFF
d_gene: .; v_gene: TRBV3-1; j_gene: TRBJ2-7; abundance: .; CDR3nt: TGTGCCAGCAGCCAGGGGGAGGCGGGACAGTACTTC; CDR3aa: CASSQGEAGQYF
d_gene: .; v_gene: TRBV19; j_gene: TRBJ2-7; abundance: few; CDR3nt: TGTGCCAGTAGTCCCGTAGTATATCTGAGCTCCTACGAGCAGTACTTC; CDR3aa: CASSPVVYLSSYEQYF
d_gene: .; v_gene: TRBV11-2; j_gene: TRBJ2-7; abundance: many; CDR3nt: TGTGCCAGCAGCTTAGGAGAGGGGCTCCAGCAGTACTTC; CDR3aa: CASSLGEGLQQYF
d_gene: .; v_gene: TRBV7-9; j_gene: TRBJ1-2; abundance: many; CDR3nt: TGTGCCAGCAGCTTTCCCCCGACAGCCTTCTACACCTTC; CDR3aa: CASSFPPTAFYTF
d_gene: .; v_gene: TRBV7-7; j_gene: TRBJ2-5; abundance: many; CDR3nt: TGTGCTAGCAGTTCGGGCGGGACCCAGTACTTC; CDR3aa: CASSSGGTQYF
d_gene: .; v_gene: TRBV6-2/TRBV6-3; j_gene: TRBJ2-4; abundance: many; CDR3nt: TGTGCCAGCAGTTACGGTGGCAGCATAGCCAAAAACATTCAGTACTTC; CDR3aa: CASSYGGSIAKNIQYF
d_gene: .; v_gene: TRBV6-5; j_gene: TRBJ1-1; abundance: many; CDR3nt: TGTGCCAGCAGAATATTGACCCACGGGAACACTGAAGCTTTCTTT; CDR3aa: CASRILTHGNTEAFF
d_gene: .; v_gene: TRBV5-6; j_gene: TRBJ1-1; abundance: few; CDR3nt: TGTGCCAGCAGCCTCCGACAGGCAATGAACACTGAAGCTTTCTTT; CDR3aa: CASSLRQAMNTEAFF
d_gene: .; v_gene: TRBV28; j_gene: TRBJ1-2; abundance: .; CDR3nt: TGTGCCAGCAGTTCCAACCCCGGGACGTATGGCTACACCTTC; CDR3aa: CASSSNPGTYGYTF
d_gene: TRBD1; v_gene: TRBV7-9; j_gene: TRBJ2-2; abundance: few; CDR3nt: TGTGGAGTTTTCCAGCAGGGGGATACGAACACCGGGGAGCTGTTTTTT; CDR3aa: CGVFQQGDTNTGELFF
d_gene: .; v_gene: TRBV20-1; j_gene: TRBJ1-1; abundance: many; CDR3nt: TGCAGTGCTAGAAGTGGGGCCTTAAGCAACGAAGCTTTCTTT; CDR3aa: CSARSGALSNEAFF
d_gene: TRBD2; v_gene: TRBV5-1; j_gene: TRBJ2-1; abundance: .; CDR3nt: TGCGCCAGCAGCTTGGGATCCAGCGGGGGGGCAAGTGAGCAGTTCTTC; CDR3aa: CASSLGSSGGASEQFF
d_gene: TRBD1; v_gene: TRBV6-5; j_gene: TRBJ1-5; abundance: many; CDR3nt: TGTGCCAGCAGTAGACAGGGAGGAAGGCCCCAGCATTTT; CDR3aa: CASSRQGGRPQHF
d_gene: .; v_gene: TRBV25-1; j_gene: TRBJ2-5; abundance: few; CDR3nt: TGTGCCAGCAGTGAAGGGATGTGGTCGGAGACCCAGTACTTC; CDR3aa: CASSEGMWSETQYF
d_gene: .; v_gene: TRBV21-1; j_gene: TRBJ1-4; abundance: many; CDR3nt: TGTGCCAGCAGTTACGTTCGGGACAGGGATAATGAAAAACTGTTTTTT; CDR3aa: CASSYVRDRDNEKLFF
d_gene: .; v_gene: TRBV7-2; j_gene: TRBJ2-7; abundance: .; CDR3nt: TGTGCCAGCAGCTTCCCGGACGGTCTACGAGGGCAGTACTTC; CDR3aa: CASSFPDGLRGQYF
d_gene: TRBD1; v_gene: TRBV11-3; j_gene: TRBJ1-4; abundance: many; CDR3nt: TGTGCCAGCAGTCGACCCACAGGGGCTAATGAAAAACTGTTTTTT; CDR3aa: CASSRPTGANEKLFF
d_gene: .; v_gene: TRBV27; j_gene: TRBJ2-1; abundance: many; CDR3nt: TGTGCCAGCAGCCCCTACGACTCCTACAATGAGCAGTTCTTC; CDR3aa: CASSPYDSYNEQFF
d_gene: .; v_gene: TRBV6-5; j_gene: TRBJ2-3; abundance: few; CDR3nt: TGTGCCAGCAGTCCCCGCAAAGCGGAAATCGCAGATACGCAGTATTTT; CDR3aa: CASSPRKAEIADTQYF
d_gene: .; v_gene: TRBV7-9; j_gene: TRBJ2-3; abundance: few; CDR3nt: TGTGCCAGCAGCCGTGGGGGGGCTAGGGCCTTCACAGATACGCAGTATTTT; CDR3aa: CASSRGGARAFTDTQYF